The 19 T cell receptor beta chains below come from one sample, sequenced in a study of CXCR3-negative and CXCR3-positive naive CD8 T cells. These receptors have no known antigen. Preparation of TRB cDNA libraries relied on 5' RACE carrying UMI labels. Reanalyzing the 5' RACE reads, TCRdb keeps one entry per CDR3 protein, without DNA. This sample's table reports roughly 7,500 distinct CDR3 sequences. Study findings and constraints: Compared with CXCR3-negative naive cells, CXCR3-positive naive cells showed more hydrophobic TRB CDR3s.

The sample was naive CXCR3+ CD8+ T cells from blood. The subset: CD45RO-CCR7+CD27+CD95- naive CD8+ T cells expressing CXCR3 (TNR3+). Source of these receptors: a human donor in good health. Some clones in this sample may be carry-over from other donors' samples.

The gene calls are TRBV12-3 or TRBV12-4 and TRBJ2-3; the TCRdb call, TRBD1, lacks DNA for checking. This CDR3 contains 16 residues. The CDR3 region is CASRTRAGAGSDTQYF.

The J gene is TRBJ2-7, the V gene TRBV20-1; checking the TCRdb D call of TRBD1 is not possible without DNA. This CDR3 contains 14 residues. CDR1 DFQATT and CDR2 SNEGSKA come from the germline V gene (reference sequence). CDR3 loop: CSARDRGFSYEQYF.

The chain joins TRBV29-1 to TRBJ1-2. The CDR3 is 12 amino acids. Germline V gene lookup returns CDR1 SQVTM and CDR2 ANQGSEA. CDR3 residues: CSVEYELYGYTF.

This rearrangement joins TRBV29-1 to TRBJ2-7; the D call of TRBD1 rests on TCRdb alone, since no DNA is present to check it. The germline gives CDR1 SQVTM, CDR2 ANQGSEA. The CDR3 has 13 amino acids. Here the CDR3 reads CSARDSLSYEQYF.

The chain combines TRBV7-9 with TRBJ2-1; with no DNA, the TCRdb D assignment of TRBD1 cannot be verified. Looked up from germline, CDR1 is SEHNR and CDR2 is FQNEAQ (reference sequence). This CDR3 contains 13 residues. The CDR3 sequence: CASSRQGAVEQFF. Variable domain in full (rest from reference TRBV7-9 and TRBJ2-1): DTGVSQNPRHKITKRGQNVTFRCDPISEHNRLYWYRQTLGQGPEFLTYFQNEAQLEKSRLLSDRFSAERPKGSFSTLEIQRTEQGDSAMYLCASSRQGAVEQFFGPGTRLTVL.

By frequency, this clonotype registers medium-sized. The chain carries TRBV29-1 and TRBJ2-2; TCRdb's D call, TRBD1, is unchecked because there is no DNA. The CDR3 runs to 14 residues. The germline V gene encodes CDR1 SQVTM and CDR2 ANQGSEA. CDR3: CSVDGTDNTGELFF.

The V and J genes are TRBV5-1 and TRBJ2-7; TCRdb's D call of TRBD2 is untestable without DNA. This CDR3 region has 15 residues. Germline V gene data show CDR1 as SGHRS and CDR2 as YFSETQ. CDR3: CASSLAASGSYEQYF. The full variable domain, completed using reference TRBV5-1 and TRBJ2-7, is KAGVTQTPRYLIKTRGQQVTLSCSPISGHRSVSWYQQTPGQGLQFLFEYFSETQRNKGNFPGRFSGRQFSNSRSEMNVSTLELGDSALYLCASSLAASGSYEQYFGPGTRLTVT.

The CDR3 is CASSLVGLVLSYNEQFF. The rearrangement joins TRBV7-2 to TRBJ2-1; as DNA is missing, the TRBD2 call by TCRdb cannot be tested. The CDR3 has 17 amino acids. Germline CDR1 is SGHTA and CDR2 is FQGNSA. Filled out from reference TRBV7-2 and TRBJ2-1, the complete variable domain reads GAGVSQSPSNKVTEKGKDVELRCDPISGHTALYWYRQSLGQGLEFLIYFQGNSAPDKSGLPSDRFSAERTGGSVSTLTIQRTQQEDSAVYLCASSLVGLVLSYNEQFFGPGTRLTVL.

This sequence joins TRBV29-1 and TRBJ2-7; no DNA is available, so the TRBD2 call from TCRdb remains unchecked. Germline V CDR1 and CDR2: SQVTM, ANQGSEA. The CDR3 length is 17 residues. CDR3 region: CSVAHLAGGKESYEQYF.

The CDR3 loop reads CASSHTGLGGNEQFF. The chain carries TRBV11-2 and TRBJ2-1; lacking DNA, the TRBD1 call made by TCRdb goes unchecked. CDR1 is SGHAT and CDR2 is FQNNGV in the germline V gene. The CDR3 sequence is 15 residues long.

Considering frequency, this clonotype is medium-sized. The J gene is TRBJ2-7, the V gene TRBV5-1; no DNA is available, so the TRBD1 call from TCRdb remains unchecked. Germline V gene data show CDR1 as SGHRS and CDR2 as YFSETQ. The CDR3 contains 14 residues. CDR3 loop: CASSLGQGPLEQYF. Combining the CDR3 with reference TRBV5-1 and TRBJ2-7 gives the whole variable domain KAGVTQTPRYLIKTRGQQVTLSCSPISGHRSVSWYQQTPGQGLQFLFEYFSETQRNKGNFPGRFSGRQFSNSRSEMNVSTLELGDSALYLCASSLGQGPLEQYFGPGTRLTVT.

The chain combines TRBV12-3 or TRBV12-4 with TRBJ2-3; TCRdb indicates TRBD2, and absent DNA this call remains unverified. This CDR3 spans 15 amino acids. The CDR3 protein is CASSFWTSGTDTQYF.

The chain links TRBV2 to TRBJ2-1; TCRdb's D gene call, TRBD1, goes unchecked for lack of DNA. Germline V CDR1 and CDR2: SNHLY, FYNNEI. This CDR3 has 12 amino acids. CDR3 loop: CASTRGYNEQFF.

This chain uses TRBV11-2 with TRBJ2-3. The CDR3 length is 15 residues. Per the germline V gene, CDR1 is SGHAT and CDR2 is FQNNGV. The CDR3 sequence is CASSLAQPSTDTQYF.

Considering frequency, this clonotype is medium-sized (0.01 to 0.1%). The chain links TRBV29-1 to TRBJ2-7. CDR3 length: 11 amino acids. Germline CDR1 and CDR2: SQVTM and ANQGSEA. CDR3 amino acids: CSVDLGYEQYF.

This rearrangement joins TRBV29-1 to TRBJ1-1; TCRdb's D call of TRBD1 is untestable without DNA. This CDR3 has 13 amino acids. Germline V gene lookup returns CDR1 SQVTM and CDR2 ANQGSEA. The CDR3 protein is CSGETGSNTEAFF. The whole variable domain, filled in from reference TRBV29-1 and TRBJ1-1, reads SAVISQKPSRDICQRGTSLTIQCQVDSQVTMMFWYRQQPGQSLTLIATANQGSEATYESGFVIDKFPISRPNLTFSTLTVSNMSPEDSSIYLCSGETGSNTEAFFGQGTRLTVV.

V usage is TRBV7-2 and J usage is TRBJ2-7; the TCRdb D gene call, TRBD2, has no DNA to confirm it. Germline assignment: CDR1 SGHTA and CDR2 FQGNSA. The CDR3 covers 12 residues. The CDR3 loop is CASSLWGGEQYF.

In terms of frequency, this clonotype is medium-sized. The chain's CDR3 is CSVDDRVEETQYF. J is TRBJ2-5 and V is TRBV29-1; checking the TCRdb D call of TRBD1 is not possible without DNA. The CDR3 is 13 residues long. The germline gives CDR1 SQVTM, CDR2 ANQGSEA.

The chain is built from TRBV24-1 and TRBJ1-2; TCRdb lists TRBD1, though no DNA is available to test this call. This CDR3 region has 14 residues. Germline V lookup: CDR1 KGHDR, CDR2 SFDVKD. CDR3: CATSDWDVRGGYTF.